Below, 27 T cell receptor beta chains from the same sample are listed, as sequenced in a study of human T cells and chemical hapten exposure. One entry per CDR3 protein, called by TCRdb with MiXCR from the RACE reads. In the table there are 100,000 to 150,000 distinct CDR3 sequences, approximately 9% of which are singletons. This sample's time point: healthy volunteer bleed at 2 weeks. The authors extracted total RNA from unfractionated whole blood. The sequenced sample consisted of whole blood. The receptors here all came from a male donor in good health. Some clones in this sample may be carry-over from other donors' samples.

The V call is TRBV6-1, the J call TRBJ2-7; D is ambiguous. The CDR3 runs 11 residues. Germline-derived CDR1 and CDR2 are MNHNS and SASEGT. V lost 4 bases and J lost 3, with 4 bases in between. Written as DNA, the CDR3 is TGTGCCAGCAGTGCCAACTACGAGCAGTACTTC. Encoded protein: CASSANYEQYF.

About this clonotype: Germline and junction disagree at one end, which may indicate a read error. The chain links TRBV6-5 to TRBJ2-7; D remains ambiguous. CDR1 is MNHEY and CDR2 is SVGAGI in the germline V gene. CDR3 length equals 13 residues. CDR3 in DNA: TGTGTCAGCAGTTACCGTGTTTCCTACGAGCAGTACTTC. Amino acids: CVSSYRVSYEQYF.

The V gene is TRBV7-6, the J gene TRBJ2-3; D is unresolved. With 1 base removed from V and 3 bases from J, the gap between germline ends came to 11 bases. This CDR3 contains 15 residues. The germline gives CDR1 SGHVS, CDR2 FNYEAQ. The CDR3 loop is CASSLEARQTDTQYF. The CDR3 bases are TGTGCCAGCAGCTTAGAAGCCCGCCAGACAGATACGCAGTATTTT.

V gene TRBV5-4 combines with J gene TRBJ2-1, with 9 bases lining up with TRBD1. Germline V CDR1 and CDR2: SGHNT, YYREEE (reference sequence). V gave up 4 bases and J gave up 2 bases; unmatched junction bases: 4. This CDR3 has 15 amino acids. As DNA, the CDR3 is TGTGCCAGCAGCACCGGGACAGGGCCCTACAATGAGCAGTTCTTC. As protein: CASSTGTGPYNEQFF.

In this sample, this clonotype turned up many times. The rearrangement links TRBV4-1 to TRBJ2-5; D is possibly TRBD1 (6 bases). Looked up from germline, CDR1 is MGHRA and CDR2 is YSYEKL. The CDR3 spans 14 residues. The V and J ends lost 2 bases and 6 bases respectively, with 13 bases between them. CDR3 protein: CASSQYVTGKTQYF. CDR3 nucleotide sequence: TGCGCCAGCAGCCAATATGTCACAGGGAAGACCCAGTACTTC.

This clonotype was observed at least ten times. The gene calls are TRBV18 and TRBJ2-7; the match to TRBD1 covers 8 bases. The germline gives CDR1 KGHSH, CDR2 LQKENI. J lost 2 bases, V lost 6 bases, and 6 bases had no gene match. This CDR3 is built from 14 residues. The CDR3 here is CASSPGQATYEQYF. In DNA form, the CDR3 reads TGTGCCAGCTCCCCGGGACAGGCGACCTACGAGCAGTACTTC.

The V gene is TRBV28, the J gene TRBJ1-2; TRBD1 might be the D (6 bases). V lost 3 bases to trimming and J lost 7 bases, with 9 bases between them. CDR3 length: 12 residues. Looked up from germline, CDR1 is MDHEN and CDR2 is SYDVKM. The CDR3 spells CASSFGGAGYTF. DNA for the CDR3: TGTGCCAGCAGTTTTGGGGGGGCTGGCTACACCTTC.

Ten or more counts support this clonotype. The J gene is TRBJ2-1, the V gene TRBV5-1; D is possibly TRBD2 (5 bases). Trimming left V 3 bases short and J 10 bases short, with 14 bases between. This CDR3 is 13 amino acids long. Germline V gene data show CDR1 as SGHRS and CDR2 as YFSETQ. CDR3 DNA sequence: TGCGCCAGCAGCTCAACGGCGGGCTCCGAGCAGTTCTTC. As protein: CASSSTAGSEQFF.

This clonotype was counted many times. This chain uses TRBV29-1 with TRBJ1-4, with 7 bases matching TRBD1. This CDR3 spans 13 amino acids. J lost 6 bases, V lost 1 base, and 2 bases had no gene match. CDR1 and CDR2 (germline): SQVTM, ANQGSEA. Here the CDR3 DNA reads TGCAGCGTTGAAGTAGGGGGCGATGAAAAACTGTTTTTT. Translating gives CSVEVGGDEKLFF.

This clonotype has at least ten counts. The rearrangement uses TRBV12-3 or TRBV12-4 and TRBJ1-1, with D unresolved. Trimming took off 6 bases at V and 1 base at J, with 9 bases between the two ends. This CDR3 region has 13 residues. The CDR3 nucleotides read TGTGCCAGCAGATCCTCTTGGAACACTGAAGCTTTCTTT. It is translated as CASRSSWNTEAFF.

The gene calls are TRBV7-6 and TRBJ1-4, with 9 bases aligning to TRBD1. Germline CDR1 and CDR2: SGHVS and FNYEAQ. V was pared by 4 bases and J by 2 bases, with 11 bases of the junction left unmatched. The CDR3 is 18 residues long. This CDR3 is CASSSSGTGLGTNEKLFF. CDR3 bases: TGTGCCAGCAGCTCTTCCGGGACAGGGCTCGGTACTAATGAAAAACTGTTTTTT.

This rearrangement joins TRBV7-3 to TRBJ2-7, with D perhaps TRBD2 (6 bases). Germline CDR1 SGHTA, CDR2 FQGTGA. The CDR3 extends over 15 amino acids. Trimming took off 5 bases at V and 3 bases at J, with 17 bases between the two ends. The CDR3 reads CASSPGDFGNYEQYF. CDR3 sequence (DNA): TGTGCCAGCAGCCCCGGGGACTTTGGGAACTACGAGCAGTACTTC.

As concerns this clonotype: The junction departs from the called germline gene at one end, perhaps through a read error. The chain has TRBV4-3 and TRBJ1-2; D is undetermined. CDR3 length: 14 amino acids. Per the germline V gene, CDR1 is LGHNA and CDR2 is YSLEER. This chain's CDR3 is CDSSQVPGNYGYTF. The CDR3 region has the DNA TGCGACAGCAGCCAAGTTCCCGGAAACTATGGCTACACCTTC.

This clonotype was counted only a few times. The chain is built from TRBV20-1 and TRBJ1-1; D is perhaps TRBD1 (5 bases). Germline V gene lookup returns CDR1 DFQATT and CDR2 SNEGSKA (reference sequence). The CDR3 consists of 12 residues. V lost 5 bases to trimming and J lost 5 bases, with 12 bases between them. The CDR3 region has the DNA TGCAGTGCTCCCTTCGGGGGAACTGAAGCTTTCTTT. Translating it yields CSAPFGGTEAFF.

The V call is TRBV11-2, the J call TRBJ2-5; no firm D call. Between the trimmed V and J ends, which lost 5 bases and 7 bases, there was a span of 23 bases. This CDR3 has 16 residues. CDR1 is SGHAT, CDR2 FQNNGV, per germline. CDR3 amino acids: CASSPLSGPSWATQYF. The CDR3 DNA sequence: TGTGCCAGCAGCCCGCTTTCGGGCCCGTCATGGGCGACCCAGTACTTC.

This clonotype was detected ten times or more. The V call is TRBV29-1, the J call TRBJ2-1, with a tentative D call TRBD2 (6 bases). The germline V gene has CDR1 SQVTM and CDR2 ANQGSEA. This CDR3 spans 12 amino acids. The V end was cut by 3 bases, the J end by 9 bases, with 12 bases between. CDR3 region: CSVDGGVGEQFF. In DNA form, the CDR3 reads TGCAGCGTTGACGGGGGAGTAGGTGAGCAGTTCTTC.

This CDR3 is CASSEALLSIGNQPQHF. CDR3 bases: TGTGCCAGCAGTGAAGCGCTTCTATCCATCGGGAATCAGCCCCAGCATTTT. V and J are TRBV6-1 and TRBJ1-5; D remains unclear. V lost 0 bases, J lost 4 bases, and 16 bases lay in between. Germline-derived CDR1 and CDR2 are MNHNS and SASEGT. This CDR3 has 17 amino acids.

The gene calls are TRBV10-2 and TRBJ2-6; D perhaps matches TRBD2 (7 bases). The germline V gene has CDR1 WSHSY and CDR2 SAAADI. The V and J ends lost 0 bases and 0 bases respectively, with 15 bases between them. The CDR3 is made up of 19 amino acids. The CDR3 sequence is CASSESRGGPSSGANVLTF. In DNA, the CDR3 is TGCGCCAGCAGTGAGTCGAGGGGGGGGCCATCCTCTGGGGCCAACGTCCTGACTTTC.

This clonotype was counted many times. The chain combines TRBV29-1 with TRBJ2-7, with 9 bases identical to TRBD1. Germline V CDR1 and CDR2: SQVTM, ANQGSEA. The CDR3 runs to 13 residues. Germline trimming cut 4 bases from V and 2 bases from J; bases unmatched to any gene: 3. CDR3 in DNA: TGCAGCGTTGGGACAGGGGACACCTACGAGCAGTACTTC. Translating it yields CSVGTGDTYEQYF.

CDR3 region: CASSFPDFVYTDTQYF. In DNA, the CDR3 is TGCGCCAGCAGCTTCCCTGATTTTGTTTACACAGATACGCAGTATTTT. This rearrangement joins TRBV5-1 to TRBJ2-3; D call uncertain. V dropped 2 bases and J dropped 2 bases, with 15 bases sitting between them. Looked up from germline, CDR1 is SGHRS and CDR2 is YFSETQ. The CDR3 is 16 amino acids.

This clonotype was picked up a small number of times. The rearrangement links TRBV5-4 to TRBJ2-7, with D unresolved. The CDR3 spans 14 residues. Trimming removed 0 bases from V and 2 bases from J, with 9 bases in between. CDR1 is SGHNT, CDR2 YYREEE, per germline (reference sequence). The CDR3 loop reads CASSLETGPYEQYF. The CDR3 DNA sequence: TGTGCCAGCAGCTTGGAGACTGGACCCTACGAGCAGTACTTC.

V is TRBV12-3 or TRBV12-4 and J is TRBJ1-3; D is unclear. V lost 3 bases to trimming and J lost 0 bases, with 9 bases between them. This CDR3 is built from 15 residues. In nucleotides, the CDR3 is TGTGCCAGCAGTTTCGAAGAGAGCTCTGGAAACACCATATATTTT. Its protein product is CASSFEESSGNTIYF.

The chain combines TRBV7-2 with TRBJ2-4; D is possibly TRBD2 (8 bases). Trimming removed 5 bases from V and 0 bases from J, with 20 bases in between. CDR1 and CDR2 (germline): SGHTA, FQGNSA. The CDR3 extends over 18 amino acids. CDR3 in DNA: TGTGCCAGCAGCCTCGGGGGGGGACAGATAATAGCCAAAAACATTCAGTACTTC. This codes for CASSLGGGQIIAKNIQYF.

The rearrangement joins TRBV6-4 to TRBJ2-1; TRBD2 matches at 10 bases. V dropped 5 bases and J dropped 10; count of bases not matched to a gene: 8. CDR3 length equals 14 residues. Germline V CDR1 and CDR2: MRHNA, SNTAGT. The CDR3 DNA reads TGTGCCAGCAGTAGGCTAGCGGGAGTCGGGGAGCAGTTCTTC. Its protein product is CASSRLAGVGEQFF.

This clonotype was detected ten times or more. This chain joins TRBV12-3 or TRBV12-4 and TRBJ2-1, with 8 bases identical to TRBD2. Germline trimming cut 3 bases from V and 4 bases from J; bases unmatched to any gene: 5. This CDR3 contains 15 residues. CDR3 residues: CASSFGLAGYNEQFF. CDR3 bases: TGTGCCAGCAGTTTCGGCCTAGCGGGTTACAATGAGCAGTTCTTC.

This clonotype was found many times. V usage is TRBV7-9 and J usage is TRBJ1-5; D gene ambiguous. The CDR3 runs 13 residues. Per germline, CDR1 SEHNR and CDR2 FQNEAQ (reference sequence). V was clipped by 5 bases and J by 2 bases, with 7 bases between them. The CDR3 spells CASSEGGNQPQHF. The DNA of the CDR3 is TGTGCCAGCAGCGAAGGAGGCAATCAGCCCCAGCATTTT.

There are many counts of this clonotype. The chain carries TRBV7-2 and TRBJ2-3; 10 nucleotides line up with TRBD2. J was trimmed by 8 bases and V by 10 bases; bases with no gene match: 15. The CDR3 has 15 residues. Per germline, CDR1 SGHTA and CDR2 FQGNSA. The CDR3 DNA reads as TGTGCCACCACACTAGAGCGGGGGGGCTGGGGTACGCAGTATTTT. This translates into CATTLERGGWGTQYF.